This TCR beta chain was found in a study of blood T cell repertoires in COVID-19. The CDR3 spans 15 residues. V lost 11 bases and J lost 1, with 20 bases in between. Germline V gene lookup returns CDR1 MDHEN and CDR2 SYDVKM. Profiled with immunoSEQ multiplex PCR; TCRdb holds only in-frame clones, not every one. The data contain about 170,000 clones, around 74% of them singletons. What was sequenced was peripheral blood. The chain recombines TRBV28 with TRBJ1-2, with no clear D. The TCR originated in a man between 65 and 80 years old with acute or convalescent COVID-19. The CDR3 region is CAGKPETSGNYGYTF. DNA of the CDR3: TGTGCCGGAAAACCTGAGACAAGTGGTAACTATGGCTACACCTTC.